This is a list of T cell receptor beta chains from one sample in a study of T cell responses to AZD1222 COVID-19 vaccine. Only in-frame clones appear in the TCRdb table, and some are missing; sequencing was by immunoSEQ multiplex PCR. Here the sample spans more than 80,000 clones, around nine tenths being singletons. The specimen comprised peripheral blood, sampled on day 0 of MenACWY control vaccination. Receptors originate from an adult in good health. CDR3s include the opening cysteine and the closing phenylalanine or tryptophan. Each record gives: J gene, V gene, D gene, clone size, CDR3 protein, CDR3 DNA. A D gene is named only where the DNA matches it firmly. Rows give clone size only sometimes, using once, few, many, or a class for an expanded clone.

TRBJ2-7 TRBV7-9 . . CASSRSEISYEQYF TGTGCCAGCAGCCGTTCAGAGATCTCCTACGAGCAGTACTTC
TRBJ1-6 TRBV5-1 TRBD1 few CASSLAGTGSSPLHF TGCGCCAGCAGCTTGGCGGGGACAGGGAGTTCACCCCTCCACTTT
TRBJ1-4 TRBV6-5 . once CASSQNADNEKLFF TGTGCCAGCAGTCAAAACGCAGATAATGAAAAACTGTTTTTT
TRBJ2-2 TRBV6-5 . once CASRPLGLTGELFF TGTGCCAGCAGACCCTTGGGGCTCACCGGGGAGCTGTTTTTT
TRBJ1-5 TRBV2 . . CASTLRGDQPQHF TGTGCCAGCACCCTCCGGGGCGATCAGCCCCAGCATTTT
TRBJ1-2 TRBV4-3 TRBD1 . CASSQDRTGTGGYGYTF TGCGCCAGCAGCCAAGATCGAACGGGGACAGGGGGCTATGGCTACACCTTC
TRBJ1-3 TRBV7-2 . . CASSLVSRTGNTIYF TGTGCCAGCAGCTTAGTATCCCGAACGGGAAACACCATATATTTT
TRBJ1-6 TRBV3-1/TRBV3-2 . . CAIMNGSGEGSPLHF TGTGCCATCATGAATGGGTCAGGGGAAGGGTCACCCCTCCACTTT
TRBJ1-4 TRBV4-1 TRBD1 once CASSHDRDRAYEKLFF TGCGCCAGCAGCCACGACCGGGACAGGGCGTATGAAAAACTGTTTTTT
TRBJ2-7 TRBV3-1/TRBV3-2 . . CASSQDRSRIYEQYF TGTGCCAGCAGCCAAGACAGGTCGAGGATCTACGAGCAGTACTTC
TRBJ2-1 TRBV29-1 TRBD2 . CSVTSGGPDNEQFF TGCAGCGTAACTAGCGGGGGGCCAGACAATGAGCAGTTCTTC
TRBJ2-3 TRBV29-1 TRBD1 . CSVPDRGSQDTQYF TGCAGCGTGCCAGACAGGGGATCGCAAGATACGCAGTATTTT
TRBJ1-4 TRBV28 TRBD1 once CASSSPQGANEKLFF TGTGCCAGCAGTTCCCCGCAGGGGGCTAATGAAAAACTGTTTTTT
TRBJ1-3 TRBV7-2 . once CASSNWGGFSGNTIYF TGTGCCAGCAGCAACTGGGGAGGGTTCTCTGGAAACACCATATATTTT
TRBJ1-4 TRBV29-1 TRBD1 . CSVGGTGREKLFF TGCAGCGTTGGCGGGACAGGGCGAGAAAAACTGTTTTTT
TRBJ1-1 TRBV13 . . CASTGQNTEAFF TGTGCCAGCACCGGACAGAACACTGAAGCTTTCTTT
TRBJ1-1 TRBV27 . . CASSLGGDTEAFF TGTGCCAGCAGTTTAGGAGGGGACACTGAAGCTTTCTTT